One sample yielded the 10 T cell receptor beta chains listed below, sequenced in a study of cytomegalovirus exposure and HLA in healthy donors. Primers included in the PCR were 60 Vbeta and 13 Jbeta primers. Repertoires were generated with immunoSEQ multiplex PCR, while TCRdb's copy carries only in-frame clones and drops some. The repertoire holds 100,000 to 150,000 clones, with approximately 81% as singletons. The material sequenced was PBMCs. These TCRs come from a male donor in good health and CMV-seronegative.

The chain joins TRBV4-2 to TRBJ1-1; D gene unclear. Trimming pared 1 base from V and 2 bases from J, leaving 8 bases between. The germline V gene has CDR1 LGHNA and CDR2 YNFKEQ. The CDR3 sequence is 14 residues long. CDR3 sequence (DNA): TGTGCCAGCAGCCAAGGAGCAAGTAACACTGAAGCTTTCTTT. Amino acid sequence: CASSQGASNTEAFF.

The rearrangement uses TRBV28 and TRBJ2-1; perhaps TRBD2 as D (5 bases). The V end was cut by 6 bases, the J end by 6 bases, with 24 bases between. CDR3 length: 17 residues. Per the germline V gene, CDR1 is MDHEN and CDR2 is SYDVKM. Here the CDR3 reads CASRTMEGPPRGNEQFF. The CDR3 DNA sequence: TGTGCCAGCAGGACAATGGAAGGGCCCCCTCGGGGCAATGAGCAGTTCTTC. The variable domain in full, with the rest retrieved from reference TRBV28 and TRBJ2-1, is DVKVTQSSRYLVKRTGEKVFLECVQDMDHENMFWYRQDPGLGLRLIYFSYDVKMKEKGDIPEGYSVSREKKERFSLILESASTNQTSMYLCASRTMEGPPRGNEQFFGPGTRLTVL.

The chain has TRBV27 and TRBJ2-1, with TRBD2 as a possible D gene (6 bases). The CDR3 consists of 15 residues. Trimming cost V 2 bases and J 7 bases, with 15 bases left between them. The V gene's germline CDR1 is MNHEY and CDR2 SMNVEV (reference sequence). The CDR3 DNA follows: TGTGCCAGCAGTTTAGACTTCGGGAGTATGAATGAGCAGTTCTTC. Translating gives CASSLDFGSMNEQFF.

CDR3 residues: CASSRGGVSSYEQYF. The CDR3 region has the DNA TGTGCCAGCAGCCGTGGCGGAGTAAGCTCCTACGAGCAGTACTTC. The chain recombines TRBV16 with TRBJ2-7; D remains unclear. Trimming took 4 bases from V and 0 from J, leaving 13 bases between them. CDR1 is KGHSY and CDR2 is FQNENV in the germline V gene. CDR3 size: 15 residues.

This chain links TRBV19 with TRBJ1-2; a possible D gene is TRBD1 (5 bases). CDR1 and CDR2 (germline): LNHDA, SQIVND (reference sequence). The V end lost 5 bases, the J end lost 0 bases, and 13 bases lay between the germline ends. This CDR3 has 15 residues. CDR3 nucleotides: TGTGCCAGTAGTCGGGGGTCAGAAGCTAACTATGGCTACACCTTC. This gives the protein CASSRGSEANYGYTF.

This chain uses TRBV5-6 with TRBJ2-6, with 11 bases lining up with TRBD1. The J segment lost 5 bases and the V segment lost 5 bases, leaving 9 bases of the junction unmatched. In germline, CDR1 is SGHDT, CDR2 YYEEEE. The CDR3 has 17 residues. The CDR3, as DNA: TGTGCCAGCAGTTGGGACAGGGGGTCTTCTCGGGCCAACGTCCTGACTTTC. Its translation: CASSWDRGSSRANVLTF.

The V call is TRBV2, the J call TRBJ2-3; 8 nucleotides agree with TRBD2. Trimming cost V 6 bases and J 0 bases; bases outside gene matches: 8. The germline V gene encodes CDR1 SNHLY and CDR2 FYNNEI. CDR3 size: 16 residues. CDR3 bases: TGTGCCAGCAGCGCAGAGCGGGAGATTAGCACAGATACGCAGTATTTT. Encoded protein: CASSAEREISTDTQYF.

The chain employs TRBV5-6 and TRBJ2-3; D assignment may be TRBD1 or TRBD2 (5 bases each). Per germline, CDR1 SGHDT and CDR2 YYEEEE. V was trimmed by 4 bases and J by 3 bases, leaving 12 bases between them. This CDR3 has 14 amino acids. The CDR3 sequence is CASSMGVGTDTQYF. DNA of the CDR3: TGTGCCAGCAGCATGGGGGTCGGGACAGATACGCAGTATTTT. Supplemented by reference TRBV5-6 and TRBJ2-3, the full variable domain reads DAGVTQSPTHLIKTRGQQVTLRCSPKSGHDTVSWYQQALGQGPQFIFQYYEEEERQRGNFPDRFSGHQFPNYSSELNVNALLLGDSALYLCASSMGVGTDTQYFGPGTRLTVL.

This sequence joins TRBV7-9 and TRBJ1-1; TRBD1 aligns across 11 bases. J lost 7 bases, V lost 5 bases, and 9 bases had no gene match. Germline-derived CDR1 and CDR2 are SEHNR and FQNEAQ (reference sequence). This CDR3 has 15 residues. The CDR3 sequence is CASSLGTGGWGEAFF. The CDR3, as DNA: TGTGCCAGCAGCCTGGGGACAGGGGGTTGGGGTGAAGCTTTCTTT.

CDR3 DNA: TGCAGCGTTGAGCGCGGGGGCAACACTGAAGCTTTCTTT. The encoded protein is CSVERGGNTEAFF. The chain recombines TRBV29-1 with TRBJ1-1, with TRBD1 as a possible D gene (6 bases). The germline gives CDR1 SQVTM, CDR2 ANQGSEA. The CDR3 is made up of 13 amino acids. V lost 3 bases and J lost 2, with 10 bases in between.